This TCR beta chain originates from a study of T cell responses to AZD1222 COVID-19 vaccine. Study-level points and caveats: Seropositivity was recorded at baseline in only a handful of AZD1222 recipients. Clonal diversity may have been underestimated, and the donors were mostly white British, with more females than males. Repertoire sampling was restricted to post-peak T cell response timepoints.

Analysis merged second doses at about 4 or about 12 weeks. As regards this clone: Antigen specificity is unknown.

Generated by immunoSEQ multiplex PCR, the TCRdb table keeps only in-frame clones and is missing some. Here the sample spans some 200,000 clones, around nine tenths being singletons. Source: peripheral blood, taken 28 days after the second AZD1222 dose. This TCR derives from an adult who received the AZD1222 COVID-19 vaccine.

CDR3 DNA: TGTGCCAGCAGCTTAGTAGCGGGAGGCGGCACAGATACGCAGTATTTT. Protein sequence: CASSLVAGGGTDTQYF. This chain joins TRBV7-2 and TRBJ2-3, with 10 bases aligning to TRBD2. The V and J ends lost 1 base and 1 base, in that order; junction bases with no gene match: 2. CDR1 SGHTA and CDR2 FQGNSA come from the germline V gene. The CDR3 contains 16 residues.